This T cell receptor beta chain stems from a study of T-cell reconstitution after alpha-beta-depleted transplantation in children. Researchers prepared the TCRbeta library using unique molecular identifiers, the study reports. TCRdb re-called the PCR reads with MiXCR, one entry per CDR3 protein. The sample records 450,000 to 550,000 distinct CDR3 sequences, 9.5% to 12% being singletons. With regard to this clonotype: Antigen unknown.

Germline assignment: CDR1 MNHEY and CDR2 SVGAGI. The CDR3 loop spans 15 amino acids. V was shortened by 0 bases and J by 1 base, with 10 bases between the two germline ends. Overall study results and limits: Newly generated T cells supplied most T-cell counts and diversity one year post-transplant. Surviving recipient T cells and thymic progenitors accounted for the high day-60 TCRbeta diversity observed in some patients. The study reportedly traced alpha-beta T cells about two months after transplant to several hundred expanded graft clones.

The chain couples TRBV6-5 to TRBJ2-7; possibly TRBD2 for D (5 bases). This sequence was found in a female patient aged 2 to 10 who had a stem cell transplant for aplastic anemia, so the T cells may come from the graft donor. The sample consisted of PBMCs, mostly from graft donor cells, taken 180 days after TCRalphabeta/CD19-depleted stem cell transplant. The CDR3 nucleotides are TGTGCCAGCAGTTACTCCTTACTAGGTTCCTACGAGCAGTACTTC. Its protein is CASSYSLLGSYEQYF.